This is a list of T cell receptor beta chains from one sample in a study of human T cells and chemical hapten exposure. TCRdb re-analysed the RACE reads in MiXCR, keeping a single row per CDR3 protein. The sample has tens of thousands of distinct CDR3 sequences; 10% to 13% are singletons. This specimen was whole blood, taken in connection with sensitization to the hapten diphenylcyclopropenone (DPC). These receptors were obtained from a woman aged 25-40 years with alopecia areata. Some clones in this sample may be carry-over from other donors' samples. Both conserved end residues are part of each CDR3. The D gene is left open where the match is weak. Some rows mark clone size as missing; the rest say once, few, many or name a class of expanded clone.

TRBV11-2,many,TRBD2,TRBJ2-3,CASSLGAGGADTQYF
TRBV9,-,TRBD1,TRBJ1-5,CASSATGGGQPQHF
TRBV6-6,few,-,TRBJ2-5,CASSPTLKAETQYF
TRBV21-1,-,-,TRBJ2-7,CASSKNRRDLREQYF
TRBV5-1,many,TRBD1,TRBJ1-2,CASSTRTGGDYTF
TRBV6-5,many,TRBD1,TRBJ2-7,CASSGAGTAAYEQYF
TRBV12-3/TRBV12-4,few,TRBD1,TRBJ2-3,CASSPHAGTGGTDTQYF
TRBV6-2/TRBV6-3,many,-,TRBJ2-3,CASSYFAVTDTQYF
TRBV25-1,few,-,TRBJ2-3,CASSEGYTQYF
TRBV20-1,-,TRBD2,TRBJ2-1,CSARGPLAGGPGEQFF
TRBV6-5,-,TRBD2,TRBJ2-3,CASREAGGNTDTQYF
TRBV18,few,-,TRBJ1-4,CASSEGEKLFF
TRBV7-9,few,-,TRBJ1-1,CASSRTQRNTEAFF
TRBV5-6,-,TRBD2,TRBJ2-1,CASRTSGSHEQFF
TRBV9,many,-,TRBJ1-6,CASSERTVSSYNSPLHF
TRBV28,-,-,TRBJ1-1,CASSWTDREAFF
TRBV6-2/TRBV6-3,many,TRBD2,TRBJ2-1,CASSYPLRRRAGGPYEQFF
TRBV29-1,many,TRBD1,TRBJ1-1,CSVGQGAGDTEAFF
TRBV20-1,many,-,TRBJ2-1,CSAVPRRQFF
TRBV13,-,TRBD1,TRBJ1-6,CASSLGVRTGDSPLHF
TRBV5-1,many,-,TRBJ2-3,CASSREADTQYF
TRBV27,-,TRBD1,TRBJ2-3,CASTQLGQGDTDTQYF
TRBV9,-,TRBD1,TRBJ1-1,CASSATTGSGTEAFF
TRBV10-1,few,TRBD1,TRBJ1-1,CASSESRQGRTEAFF
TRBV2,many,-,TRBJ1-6,CASSLQGGNSPLHF
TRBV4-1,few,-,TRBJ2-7,CASSQEDGGNSYEQYF
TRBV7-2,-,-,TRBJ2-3,CASSGSYVTADTQYF
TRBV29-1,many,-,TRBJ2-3,CSVSSPDTQYF
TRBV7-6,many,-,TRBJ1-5,CASSLGGTIYSNQPQHF
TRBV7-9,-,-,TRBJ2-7,CASSLNPGREQYF
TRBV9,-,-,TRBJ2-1,CASSVDGGGEQFF
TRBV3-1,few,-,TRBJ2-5,CASSQAGGEETQYF
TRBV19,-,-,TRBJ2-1,CASSIVDRTHEQFF
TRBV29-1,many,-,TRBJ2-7,CSVSYGSSGEQYF
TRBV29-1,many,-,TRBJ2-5,CSVDRDGTQYF
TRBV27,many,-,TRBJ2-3,CASSRPGTSTDTQYF
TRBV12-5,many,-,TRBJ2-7,CASGLAGTPRQYF
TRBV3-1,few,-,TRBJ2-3,CASSPGMGGDTQYF
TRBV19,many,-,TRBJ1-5,CASSISRGQLDQPQHF
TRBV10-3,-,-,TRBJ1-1,CAISERGNTEAFF
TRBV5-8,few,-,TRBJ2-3,CASSLGRADTQYF
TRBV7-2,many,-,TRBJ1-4,CASSSQVGAGNEKLFF
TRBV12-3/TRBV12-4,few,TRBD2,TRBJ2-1,CASTVSGSSYNEQFF
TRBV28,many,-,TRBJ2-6,CASSFSSGANVLTF
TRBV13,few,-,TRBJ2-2,CASSLWRSTGELFF